The 29 T cell receptor beta chains given below trace back to one sample, sequenced in a study of CD8 T cells in Susac syndrome. When the RNA was reverse transcribed, random hexamers were used with an input of about 0.5 to 1 ug. TCRdb recomputed calls from the immunoSEQ multiplex PCR reads with MiXCR, one row per CDR3 protein. This table holds fewer than 85,000 distinct CDR3 sequences, around 94% found once. Sample: CD8+ T cells from PBMCs. The receptors stem from a human donor with Susac syndrome.

This clonotype was observed a few times. The rearrangement joins TRBV18 to TRBJ2-7; TRBD1 is a possible D gene (5 bases). The CDR3 spans 14 residues. With 3 bases removed from V and 6 bases from J, the gap between germline ends came to 15 bases. Germline V gene data show CDR1 as KGHSH and CDR2 as LQKENI. As DNA, the CDR3 is TGTGCCAGCTCACCGGCACCTTATGGGGCCGAGCAGTACTTC. Protein product: CASSPAPYGAEQYF.

This chain joins TRBV7-8 and TRBJ1-6; D unclear. This CDR3 comprises 11 residues. CDR1 is SGHVS, CDR2 FQNEAQ, per germline. Trimming removed 3 bases from V and 9 bases from J, with 3 bases in between. CDR3 amino acids: CASSFGSPLHF. CDR3 sequence (DNA): TGTGCCAGCAGCTTCGGTTCACCCCTCCACTTT.

The V gene is TRBV7-9, the J gene TRBJ1-2; D not resolved. Between the trimmed V and J ends, which lost 5 bases and 4 bases, there was a span of 11 bases. The CDR3 consists of 13 residues. The germline V gene encodes CDR1 SEHNR and CDR2 FQNEAQ (reference sequence). The CDR3 region is CASSLGSAYGYTF. The CDR3 DNA reads as TGTGCCAGCAGCCTTGGGAGTGCCTATGGCTACACCTTC.

This rearrangement joins TRBV9 to TRBJ2-3; possibly TRBD1 or TRBD2 for D (5 bases each). This CDR3 region has 11 residues. Germline CDR1 SGDLS, CDR2 YYNGEE. V was cut by 7 bases and J by 2 bases, with 5 bases left in between. CDR3 DNA: TGTGCCAGCGGGACCACAGATACGCAGTATTTT. Translating it yields CASGTTDTQYF.

The V gene is TRBV29-1, the J gene TRBJ2-1, with 9 bases fitting TRBD1. The germline CDR1 and CDR2 sequences are SQVTM and ANQGSEA. V lost 5 bases and J lost 8; bases outside the gene matches: 16. This CDR3 contains 16 residues. CDR3 loop: CSVSGGTGNRRDEQFF. CDR3 in DNA: TGCAGCGTTTCAGGAGGGACAGGGAATCGGCGGGATGAGCAGTTCTTC.

This chain joins TRBV3-1 and TRBJ2-3, with D unresolved. The germline V and J ends were trimmed by 0 bases and 5 bases, with 18 bases remaining between them. Germline CDR1 LGHDT, CDR2 YNNKEL (reference sequence). The CDR3 runs to 17 residues. The CDR3 bases are TGTGCCAGCAGCCAAGAGATTGGTCCGGCAGGCCAAGATACGCAGTATTTT. This gives the protein CASSQEIGPAGQDTQYF.

This chain connects TRBV4-3 to TRBJ2-6; tentative D call: TRBD2 (5 bases). Trimming cost V 0 bases and J 0 bases, with 9 bases left between them. This CDR3 has 17 amino acids. Per the germline V gene, CDR1 is LGHNA and CDR2 is YSLEER. CDR3 nucleotide sequence: TGCGCCAGCAGCCAAGATAATGGAGGCTCTGGGGCCAACGTCCTGACTTTC. It codes for CASSQDNGGSGANVLTF.

The genes are TRBV30 and TRBJ2-3; 10 bases line up with TRBD2. The CDR3 covers 13 residues. J lost 13 bases, V lost 3 bases, and 10 bases had no gene match. The germline gives CDR1 GTSNPN, CDR2 SVGIG (reference sequence). The CDR3 protein is CAWRHTSGETKYF. The CDR3 nucleotides read TGTGCCTGGAGGCATACTAGCGGGGAGACAAAGTATTTT.

The chain uses TRBV7-2 and TRBJ2-3; D possibly corresponds to TRBD1 (6 bases). The CDR3 runs to 18 residues. In germline, CDR1 is SGHTA, CDR2 FQGNSA. V lost 1 base, J lost 5 bases, and 22 bases lay in between. Written as DNA, the CDR3 is TGTGCCAGCAGCTTAGTTCTAGGACCGAACAGGGTGGAAGATACGCAGTATTTT. Protein: CASSLVLGPNRVEDTQYF.

In this sample, this clonotype turned up once. The V and J genes are TRBV7-9 and TRBJ2-7, with 10 bases that match TRBD1. The V and J ends lost 2 bases and 2 bases, in that order; junction bases with no gene match: 9. From germline, CDR1 is SEHNR and CDR2 FQNEAQ (reference sequence). The CDR3 has 17 amino acids. The CDR3 DNA reads TGTGCCAGCAGCTTAAACCTCGGGGACAGGGGCCCCTACGAGCAGTACTTC. Protein product: CASSLNLGDRGPYEQYF.

This clonotype appeared once. The chain recombines TRBV2 with TRBJ2-7; D is unclear. This CDR3 region has 11 residues. CDR1 SNHLY and CDR2 FYNNEI come from the germline V gene. V dropped 8 bases and J dropped 4 bases, with 9 bases sitting between them. Written as DNA, the CDR3 is TGTGCCAGCCTTTCGAAGTACGAGCAGTACTTC. Translated: CASLSKYEQYF.

The chain joins TRBV5-1 to TRBJ2-3; TRBD1 might be the D (6 bases). Germline CDR1 and CDR2: SGHRS and YFSETQ. The CDR3 consists of 14 residues. V dropped 0 bases and J dropped 5 bases, with 10 bases sitting between them. Here the CDR3 DNA reads TGCGCCAGCAGCTTGGCCACAGGGAGAGATACGCAGTATTTT. Protein sequence: CASSLATGRDTQYF.

The V gene is TRBV5-6, the J gene TRBJ2-7, with 7 bases aligning to TRBD1. Germline-derived CDR1 and CDR2 are SGHDT and YYEEEE. This CDR3 is 14 amino acids long. V was pared by 3 bases and J by 0 bases, with 3 bases of the junction left unmatched. The CDR3 here is CASSWGTASYEQYF. The CDR3 coding sequence is TGTGCCAGCAGCTGGGGGACAGCCTCCTACGAGCAGTACTTC.

The V and J genes are TRBV9 and TRBJ2-3; D is ambiguous. This CDR3 has 12 residues. CDR1 and CDR2 (germline): SGDLS, YYNGEE. Trimming left V 4 bases short and J 6 bases short, with 9 bases between. The CDR3 nucleotides are TGTGCCAGCAGCCATGGGTCCGATACGCAGTATTTT. Amino acids: CASSHGSDTQYF.

The rearrangement joins TRBV7-8 to TRBJ2-3; no clear D gene. CDR1 and CDR2 from the germline V gene are SGHVS and FQNEAQ. This CDR3 comprises 12 residues. Trimming took 4 bases from V and 3 from J, leaving 5 bases between them. The CDR3 loop is CASSWLTDTQYF. The CDR3 nucleotides read TGTGCCAGCAGCTGGCTTACAGATACGCAGTATTTT.

The chain has TRBV5-1 and TRBJ2-3; D gene uncertain. V was cut by 3 bases and J by 6 bases, with 8 bases left in between. The CDR3 length is 12 residues. Germline CDR1 reads SGHRS; CDR2 reads YFSETQ. CDR3 residues: CASSWEQDTQYF. The CDR3 DNA reads as TGCGCCAGCAGCTGGGAACAGGATACGCAGTATTTT.

The chain combines TRBV20-1 with TRBJ2-4; D perhaps matches TRBD2 (6 bases). Germline V CDR1 and CDR2: DFQATT, SNEGSKA (reference sequence). CDR3 length: 16 residues. Trimming pared 0 bases from V and 6 bases from J, leaving 18 bases between. The CDR3 sequence is CSARDLAGLEGNIQYF. As DNA, the CDR3 is TGCAGTGCTAGAGATCTGGCGGGTCTGGAGGGAAACATTCAGTACTTC.

This chain links TRBV12-3 or TRBV12-4 with TRBJ1-1, with a possible D match to TRBD1 (6 bases). The germline V and J ends were trimmed by 6 bases and 3 bases, with 14 bases remaining between them. The CDR3 sequence is 14 residues long. CDR3 loop: CASRLGGAHTEAFF. CDR3 DNA: TGTGCCAGCAGGCTAGGGGGGGCTCACACTGAAGCTTTCTTT.

V and J are TRBV12-3 or TRBV12-4 and TRBJ1-1; the match to TRBD1 covers 7 bases. The CDR3 has 13 amino acids. J lost 4 bases, V lost 5 bases, and 4 bases had no gene match. The CDR3 is CASSPTGATEAFF. The CDR3 DNA reads as TGTGCCAGCAGTCCCACAGGGGCCACTGAAGCTTTCTTT.

The J gene is TRBJ2-1, the V gene TRBV19; D is unresolved. Germline V CDR1 and CDR2: LNHDA, SQIVND (reference sequence). Trimming took off 4 bases at V and 10 bases at J, with 17 bases between the two ends. The CDR3 consists of 14 residues. The CDR3 bases are TGTGCCAGTAGTACCCCCGCCTATCTGGGGGAGCAGTTCTTC. Protein: CASSTPAYLGEQFF.

This chain uses TRBV14 with TRBJ2-1; D call uncertain. V lost 1 base to trimming and J lost 8 bases, with 9 bases between them. The germline gives CDR1 SGHDN, CDR2 FVKESK. This CDR3 has 13 residues. The CDR3 DNA reads TGTGCCAGCAGCCAAGGGGTGGGTTATGAGCAGTTCTTC. This codes for CASSQGVGYEQFF.

The rearrangement links TRBV14 to TRBJ1-5, with D hard to call. The V gene lost 2 bases and the J gene lost 4 bases, with 9 bases spanning the gap. This CDR3 contains 14 residues. Looked up from germline, CDR1 is SGHDN and CDR2 is FVKESK. CDR3 in amino acids: CASSQRGLNQPQHF. The CDR3 DNA is TGTGCCAGCAGCCAAAGAGGGCTGAATCAGCCCCAGCATTTT.

The chain is built from TRBV20-1 and TRBJ1-2; D is unresolved. Trimming cost V 0 bases and J 3 bases, with 11 bases left between them. The CDR3 is made up of 14 amino acids. CDR1 and CDR2 from the germline V gene are DFQATT and SNEGSKA (reference sequence). CDR3 DNA: TGCAGTGCTAGAGATATAACGGACTACTATGGCTACACCTTC. Protein: CSARDITDYYGYTF.

This clonotype appeared a few times. For the CDR3, the DNA is TGTGCCAGCCGTACAGGGGGTAACACTGAAGCTTTCTTT. This codes for CASRTGGNTEAFF. This chain joins TRBV12-3 or TRBV12-4 and TRBJ1-1; 8 bases fit TRBD1. The length of the CDR3 is 13 residues. V shed 8 bases, J shed 2 bases, and the junction held 4 bases outside the gene matches.

The rearrangement joins TRBV9 to TRBJ2-3, with D hard to call. This CDR3 comprises 15 residues. The V gene's germline CDR1 is SGDLS and CDR2 YYNGEE. V lost 0 bases and J 4 bases, leaving 12 bases between the germline ends. The CDR3 DNA reads as TGTGCCAGCAGCGTAGACGGAGATCCCGCAGATACGCAGTATTTT. Amino acids: CASSVDGDPADTQYF. Variable domain in full (rest from reference TRBV9 and TRBJ2-3): DSGVTQTPKHLITATGQRVTLRCSPRSGDLSVYWYQQSLDQGLQFLIQYYNGEERAKGNILERFSAQQFPDLHSELNLSSLELGDSALYFCASSVDGDPADTQYFGPGTRLTVL.

V gene TRBV12-3 or TRBV12-4 combines with J gene TRBJ2-7; D is perhaps TRBD1 or TRBD2 (5 bases each). V lost 6 bases to trimming and J lost 5 bases, with 14 bases between them. The length of the CDR3 is 13 residues. The CDR3 DNA is TGTGCCAGCAGCCCATCTGGGGGAAACGAGCAGTACTTC. It encodes CASSPSGGNEQYF.

The gene calls are TRBV30 and TRBJ2-5; D is perhaps TRBD2 (6 bases). The ends were cut back, 3 bases at V and 2 bases at J, with 13 bases in the middle. The CDR3 runs to 14 residues. The germline V gene encodes CDR1 GTSNPN and CDR2 SVGIG (reference sequence). The CDR3 DNA reads TGTGCCTGGAGCGTCTATGGGGGGCAAGAGACCCAGTACTTC. Protein: CAWSVYGGQETQYF.

The CDR3 spells CSASMGFSNTEAFF. The CDR3 DNA reads as TGCAGTGCTAGTATGGGGTTCTCGAACACTGAAGCTTTCTTT. This rearrangement joins TRBV20-1 to TRBJ1-1, with D hard to call. With 3 bases removed from V and 1 base from J, the gap between germline ends came to 12 bases. This CDR3 comprises 14 residues. Germline V lookup: CDR1 DFQATT, CDR2 SNEGSKA (reference sequence).

The CDR3 coding sequence is TGTGCCAGCAGCTTGTCCCCCAATGGCGGGGGACGCTACGAGCAGTACTTC. This translates into CASSLSPNGGGRYEQYF. V gene TRBV11-2 combines with J gene TRBJ2-7, with TRBD2 matching over 7 bases. Germline V gene sequence: CDR1 SGHAT, CDR2 FQNNGV. The ends lost 3 bases at V and 3 bases at J; junction bases unmatched: 14. The CDR3 loop spans 17 amino acids.